The present TCR beta chain was sequenced within a study of T cell repertoires in cytomegalovirus infection. Study summary: Matching HLA type and CMV infection were both indicated by public TCR beta signatures.

Trimming removed 6 bases from V and 8 bases from J, with 13 bases in between. Germline CDR1 and CDR2: SEHNR and FQNEAQ (reference sequence). The CDR3 has 12 residues. This clonotype was found many times. The antigen remains unidentified. Notes on the study in general: HLA-C-restricted CMV-specific TCR beta clonotypes were dominant in the ex vivo response. Cumulative public TCR beta family frequency identified carriers of CMV plus the relevant HLA.

TCRdb itself ran the reads through MiXCR, one entry per CDR3 protein. The repertoire holds roughly 320,000 distinct CDR3 sequences, with 8% to 10% as singletons. This rearrangement joins TRBV7-9 to TRBJ1-2; D possibly corresponds to TRBD1 (5 bases). This sequence originates from a human donor in good health (CMV status not recorded). Some clones in this sample may be carry-over from other donors' samples. The source material was PBMCs. CDR3 DNA sequence: TGTGCCAGCAGGCAAGGACAAAAAGGCTACACCTTC. Translated: CASRQGQKGYTF.